The T cell receptor beta chain under discussion was sequenced for a study of blood T cell repertoires in COVID-19 (dated by TCRdb to the early 2020s). As for the study more broadly: The collaborator samples originated in the United States, Italy and Spain and spanned the acute and convalescent phases of COVID-19. Deeply sampled blood TCRbeta repertoires from subjects exposed to, actively infected with, or recovered from COVID-19 were included in the dataset. Samples came from the ongoing ImmuneRACE study (first 160 participants) plus 1,254 subjects from 6 global collaborators. A freely available public database, intended as a resource for researchers studying the immune response to SARS-CoV-2, is where the repertoires were released. Where available, HLA class I and class II types were taken from metadata supplied by the sample provider and were not determined by assay-based typing. The sample metadata nearly always contained a de-identified subject ID, COVID-19 status, age in years and sex. The prospective study material was composed of cDNA or gDNA derived from T cells, B-cell-depleted T cells, or PBMCs.

TCRbeta CDR3 regions were amplified from genomic DNA by means of the immunoSEQ Assay, a bias-controlled multiplex PCR. The study's own analysis went as follows. Within the assay, amplification of reference gene primers was used to estimate how many nucleated cells each sample contained. To quantify the absolute abundance of each unique TCRbeta CDR3 rearrangement, sequence reads were collapsed and filtered. For each sample, productive Simpson clonality was calculated by taking the square root of Simpson's diversity index across productive rearrangements. TCRdb limited this immuneACCESS table to in-frame rearrangements with V and J called. A share of clones is missing; checked studies link under half to unresolved V genes, and the rest is unexplained. V and J calls and clone size come straight from that table; D and trimming were deduced from the DNA. Across this sample there are a few hundred thousand clones, with around 90% seen only once. The ten largest clones take up approximately 4.5% of the sample.

Participants in the prospective study were enrolled through a virtual design, were aged roughly 18 to 100 years, and lived in approximately 25 United States geographic areas. In the prospective study, participants were assigned to cohorts based on the clinical history participants reported in a screening survey and a study questionnaire. In the prospective study, whole blood, serum and a nasopharyngeal or oropharyngeal swab were collected from each participant by mobile phlebotomists. Participants in the prospective study had the option to provide additional blood draws and questionnaires over an approximately 2-month period. Blood samples from the prospective study were shipped frozen or at room temperature prior to DNA extraction. Points on this clone: Its antigen is still unknown. No clone much larger than this one lies a single base away; base qualities are absent.

Broader findings and caveats from the paper: The quantity of clinical and demographic metadata differed by source and by participant and was supplied without curation.

The junction shows trimming of 5 bases on V and 2 bases on J, and the gene matches do not reach 9 bases of it. In the germline V gene, CDR1 corresponds to SGHAT and CDR2 to FQNNGV. The CDR3 numbers 16 residues from cysteine through phenylalanine. Just the 48-base CDR3 DNA is kept, in frame starting at base 1. This clonotype was sampled from a woman under 30 with acute COVID-19. Sequenced sample: PBMCs or T cells enriched from blood (not recorded which). The rearrangement joined TRBV11-2 to TRBJ2-7; 10 middle bases align to TRBD2. The CDR3 here reads CASSEYRTSGPYEQYF. The DNA is as follows: TGTGCCAGCAGCGAATATAGGACTAGCGGCCCCTACGAGCAGTACTTC.